One and the same sample provided the 2 T cell receptor beta chains below, sequenced in a study of T cell responses to AZD1222 COVID-19 vaccine. The data were produced by immunoSEQ multiplex PCR, yet TCRdb's version contains in-frame clones alone and is incomplete. Here the sample spans about 97,000 clones, around 88% being singletons. The sequences come from peripheral blood, collected on day 0 of AZD1222 vaccination. All receptors derive from an adult in good health.

This clone came up once. The chain combines TRBV6-5 with TRBJ2-7, with 10 nucleotides matching TRBD1. CDR1 is MNHEY, CDR2 SVGAGI, per germline. The CDR3 sequence is 15 residues long. Trimming cost V 5 bases and J 0 bases; bases outside gene matches: 4. CDR3 DNA: TGTGCCAGCAGTACCAGGACAGGGGGCTCCTACGAGCAGTACTTC. Protein sequence: CASSTRTGGSYEQYF.

The chain links TRBV21-1 to TRBJ1-1; the table's TRBD1 call for D was not verified on the DNA. TRBV21-1 is a pseudogene. The length of the CDR3 is 18 residues. CDR3 DNA sequence: TGTGCCAGCACCCTCGGGCCTACGGACAGGGGGCGTGATACTGAAGCTTTCTTT. Protein: CASTLGPTDRGRDTEAFF.